This T cell receptor beta chain is from a study of T cell repertoires in cytomegalovirus infection. About the study: Public TCR beta signatures marked donors with CMV infection and the matching HLA.

General observations from the study: Individuals carrying CMV plus the relevant HLA were identified by cumulative frequency of public TCR beta families. HLA-C-restricted CMV clonotypes gave the most frequent clonotype in two of eight donors.

TCRdb ran MiXCR on the reads and lists one entry per CDR3 protein. The sample has hundreds of thousands of distinct CDR3 sequences; 31% are singletons. Germline assignment: CDR1 SGHTA and CDR2 FQGNSA. The CDR3 is 17 amino acids. The J segment lost 4 bases and the V segment lost 5 bases, leaving 11 bases of the junction unmatched. This clonotype was recorded at least ten times. What it binds is not known. The sequence derives from a human donor in good health (CMV status not recorded). Some clones in this sample may be carry-over from other donors' samples. The rearrangement uses TRBV7-2 and TRBJ2-3; 11 bases line up with TRBD2. Sequenced material: PBMCs. CDR3 sequence: CASSRRRLAGTPDTQYF. DNA of the CDR3: TGTGCCAGCAGCCGACGGAGACTAGCGGGGACTCCAGATACGCAGTATTTT.